Following are 21 T cell receptor beta chains from one sample sequenced in a study of identical twins. MiXCR, run by TCRdb on the 5' RACE reads, gives a single entry per CDR3 protein. The repertoire has hundreds of thousands of distinct CDR3 sequences, 5.5% to 6.5% of them found once; the top ten carry roughly 1.8%. Sequenced material: naive T cells sorted from blood. The source is a man aged 18 to 29 in good health.

The chain combines TRBV20-1 with TRBJ1-6; D is uncertain. The CDR3 covers 15 residues. In germline, CDR1 is DFQATT, CDR2 SNEGSKA (reference sequence). V was shortened by 4 bases and J by 0 bases, with 10 bases between the two germline ends. The CDR3, as DNA: TGCAGTGCTAAAATGGAGAGCTCCTATAATTCACCCCTCCACTTT. Protein sequence: CSAKMESSYNSPLHF.

This clonotype was seen more than once but under ten times. This chain links TRBV27 with TRBJ2-7; D possibly corresponds to TRBD1 (6 bases). The CDR3 is made up of 13 amino acids. CDR1 and CDR2 (germline): MNHEY, SMNVEV (reference sequence). V lost 4 bases and J 5 bases, leaving 12 bases between the germline ends. CDR3 amino acids: CASSYVQGNEQYF. CDR3 bases: TGTGCCAGCAGTTATGTACAGGGCAACGAGCAGTACTTC.

This clonotype was detected ten times or more. This chain joins TRBV5-1 and TRBJ2-1; D unresolved. Trimming took off 3 bases at V and 10 bases at J, with 14 bases between the two ends. Looked up from germline, CDR1 is SGHRS and CDR2 is YFSETQ. This CDR3 spans 13 amino acids. CDR3 bases: TGCGCCAGCAGCTGGGAAAACCGCGAGGAGCAGTTCTTC. Its translation: CASSWENREEQFF.

This clonotype was seen a handful of times. The rearrangement links TRBV4-3 to TRBJ2-7; 9 bases align to TRBD1. With 5 bases clipped from V and 7 bases from J, the junction kept 15 bases outside the gene matches. Germline V gene sequence: CDR1 LGHNA, CDR2 YSLEER. There are 16 residues in the CDR3. Here the CDR3 DNA reads TGCGCCAGCAGCGACGGGATACAGGGGGCTCGCCTAGAGCAGTACTTC. As protein: CASSDGIQGARLEQYF.

This chain links TRBV4-2 with TRBJ2-2; TRBD2 matches at 7 bases. Per germline, CDR1 LGHNA and CDR2 YNFKEQ. The CDR3 runs 13 residues. V lost 7 bases and J lost 3; bases outside the gene matches: 2. The chain's CDR3 is CASNLADTGELFF. The CDR3 DNA follows: TGTGCCAGCAATCTAGCGGACACCGGGGAGCTGTTTTTT.

DNA for the CDR3: TGTGCCAGCAGTTTAGGGACTAGCGGGGTAAATGAGCAGTTCTTC. It encodes CASSLGTSGVNEQFF. This chain links TRBV27 with TRBJ2-1; 13 bases match TRBD2. J gave up 7 bases and V 2 bases, and 2 bases lay outside the gene matches. CDR3 length equals 15 residues. The germline V gene has CDR1 MNHEY and CDR2 SMNVEV (reference sequence).

This clonotype has ten or more counts. The chain recombines TRBV12-3 or TRBV12-4 with TRBJ2-3; no firm D call. Trimming pared 5 bases from V and 2 bases from J, leaving 8 bases between. This CDR3 is 13 amino acids long. The CDR3 spells CASSALSTDTQYF. The DNA of the CDR3 is TGTGCCAGCAGTGCCCTCTCCACAGATACGCAGTATTTT.

This clonotype was seen ten or more times. The chain carries TRBV20-1 and TRBJ2-7, with TRBD1 matching 9 bases. The CDR3 has 14 amino acids. J was trimmed by 6 bases and V by 2 bases; bases with no gene match: 8. Germline assignment: CDR1 DFQATT and CDR2 SNEGSKA (reference sequence). The CDR3 reads CSARPGTGSLEQYV. The CDR3 nucleotides read TGCAGTGCTAGACCCGGGACAGGGTCCCTCGAGCAGTACGTC.

The chain joins TRBV7-3 to TRBJ2-1; TRBD2 matches at 10 bases. The DNA end is a closer match to TRBJ2-7, so the J assignment may be wrong. The CDR3 runs to 16 residues. Looked up from germline, CDR1 is SGHTA and CDR2 is FQGTGA. The CDR3 region has the DNA TGTGCCAGCAGCTCCCAGGGGCTAGCGGGAGCCAATGAGCAGTACTTC. This gives the protein CASSSQGLAGANEQYF.

This clonotype was counted many times. The chain recombines TRBV5-1 with TRBJ2-1; a weak D match, TRBD1 (6 bases). Germline V gives CDR1 SGHRS, CDR2 YFSETQ. CDR3 length: 14 residues. The V and J ends lost 4 bases and 0 bases respectively, with 8 bases between them. The DNA for the CDR3 is TGCGCCAGCAGCCAGGGGTTCTCCTACAATGAGCAGTTCTTC. This sequence encodes CASSQGFSYNEQFF.

This clonotype has at least ten counts. The CDR3 region is CASSASGTSGRSREQYV. The CDR3 nucleotides are TGTGCCAGCAGTGCATCCGGGACTAGTGGCCGTAGTAGGGAGCAGTACGTC. The V and J genes are TRBV2 and TRBJ2-7, with 8 bases matching TRBD2. Per the germline V gene, CDR1 is SNHLY and CDR2 is FYNNEI. The junction had 18 bases not matched to a gene; V was cut back by 4 bases and J by 7 bases. There are 17 residues in the CDR3.

The rearrangement uses TRBV2 and TRBJ2-1; possibly TRBD2 for D (5 bases). Trimming removed 8 bases at V and 13 bases at J, with 15 bases between. The germline V gene has CDR1 SNHLY and CDR2 FYNNEI. The CDR3 contains 11 residues. Written as DNA, the CDR3 is TGTGCCAGCGATGAGGGTAGAGGTCAGTTCTTC. Translation gives CASDEGRGQFF.

V is TRBV2 and J is TRBJ2-6; 9 bases align to TRBD1. Germline V lookup: CDR1 SNHLY, CDR2 FYNNEI. The CDR3 has 17 residues. After removal of 8 bases from V and 2 bases from J, the junction contained 10 bases not matched to a gene. The chain's CDR3 is CASAPGQGPPGANVLTF. CDR3 sequence (DNA): TGTGCCAGCGCGCCGGGACAGGGTCCTCCTGGGGCCAACGTCCTGACTTTC.

This clonotype showed up many times. The chain carries TRBV7-7 and TRBJ2-2, with 9 bases identical to TRBD2. The CDR3 has 16 amino acids. Germline trimming cut 3 bases from V and 3 bases from J; bases unmatched to any gene: 5. Germline CDR1 is SSHAT and CDR2 is FNYEAQ (reference sequence). The CDR3 DNA reads TGTGCCAGCAGCTTGGTGACTAGCGGAGACACCGGGGAGCTGTTTTTT. Its translation: CASSLVTSGDTGELFF.

This clonotype came up many times. The chain joins TRBV7-2 to TRBJ2-1; TRBD2 might be the D (5 bases). The V end was cut by 11 bases, the J end by 0 bases, with 11 bases between. The CDR3 has 13 residues. From germline, CDR1 is SGHTA and CDR2 FQGNSA. The CDR3 spells CAARGSSYNEQFF. CDR3 nucleotides: TGTGCCGCCCGGGGTAGCTCCTACAATGAGCAGTTCTTC.

The sample holds many counts of this clonotype. The chain combines TRBV7-2 with TRBJ2-1, with 12 bases matching TRBD2. V lost 2 bases, J lost 7 bases, and 0 bases stayed unmatched. The V gene's germline CDR1 is SGHTA and CDR2 FQGNSA. The CDR3 is 14 residues long. The CDR3 DNA reads as TGTGCCAGCAGCTTACTAGCGGGAGGGAATGAGCAGTTCTTC. This codes for CASSLLAGGNEQFF.

This clonotype was detected ten times or more. This sequence joins TRBV7-2 and TRBJ2-3, with 7 nucleotides matching TRBD1. J gave up 11 bases and V 6 bases, and 11 bases lay outside the gene matches. The CDR3 loop spans 13 amino acids. CDR1 is SGHTA and CDR2 is FQGNSA in the germline V gene. CDR3 DNA sequence: TGTGCCAGCAGAGCTACAGGGGTGCTTCTGCAGTATTTT. This gives the protein CASRATGVLLQYF. The entire variable domain, with the rest obtained from reference TRBV7-2 and TRBJ2-3, is as follows: GAGVSQSPSNKVTEKGKDVELRCDPISGHTALYWYRQSLGQGLEFLIYFQGNSAPDKSGLPSDRFSAERTGGSVSTLTIQRTQQEDSAVYLCASRATGVLLQYFGPGTRLTVL.

In regard to this clonotype: Since a much larger clone is just one base distant, this may be a read error. The chain couples TRBV3-1 to TRBJ2-3, with a weak D call TRBD2 (5 bases). The CDR3 contains 17 residues. Germline V CDR1 and CDR2: LGHDT, YNNKEL (reference sequence). The CDR3 bases are TGTGCCATCAGCCAAGATATGAGGGTCCCCCGCACAGATACGCAGTATTTT. It encodes CAISQDMRVPRTDTQYF.

There are many counts of this clonotype. The genes are TRBV7-2 and TRBJ2-1; D not certain. Trimming pared 5 bases from V and 8 bases from J, leaving 7 bases between. The CDR3 totals 11 residues. Germline assignment: CDR1 SGHTA and CDR2 FQGNSA. CDR3 loop: CASSQLDEQFF. CDR3 in DNA: TGTGCCAGCAGCCAACTCGATGAGCAGTTCTTC. The full variable domain, completed using reference TRBV7-2 and TRBJ2-1, is GAGVSQSPSNKVTEKGKDVELRCDPISGHTALYWYRQSLGQGLEFLIYFQGNSAPDKSGLPSDRFSAERTGGSVSTLTIQRTQQEDSAVYLCASSQLDEQFFGPGTRLTVL.

V is TRBV6-2 or TRBV6-3 and J is TRBJ1-1; 9 nucleotides agree with TRBD1. This CDR3 comprises 13 residues. From germline, CDR1 is MNHEY and CDR2 SVGEGT. The V gene end was trimmed by 8 bases and the J gene end by 8 bases; junction bases not matched to a gene: 9. Here the CDR3 reads CASGSGTGLEAFF. The CDR3 bases are TGTGCCAGCGGTTCCGGGACAGGGCTCGAAGCTTTCTTT.

This clonotype came up many times. The V call is TRBV7-2, the J call TRBJ2-7; D is tentatively TRBD1 or TRBD2 (5 bases each). The length of the CDR3 is 15 residues. Germline values: CDR1 SGHTA, CDR2 FQGNSA. Trimming shortened V by 4 bases and J by 2 bases, and 15 bases separated the two germline ends. The CDR3 loop is CASSSGTGAAYEQYF. The CDR3 region has the DNA TGTGCCAGCAGCTCCGGGACCGGGGCTGCCTACGAGCAGTACTTC.